These 28 T cell receptor beta chains share one sample of origin, sequenced in a study of blood T cell repertoires in COVID-19. The data were produced by immunoSEQ multiplex PCR, yet TCRdb's version contains in-frame clones alone and is incomplete. The sample shows over 350,000 clones, roughly 89% of them seen only once. Material: peripheral blood. The receptors here all came from a woman aged 30 to 39 with active or convalescent COVID-19.

J is TRBJ1-6 and V is TRBV4-1; D gene unclear. From germline, CDR1 is MGHRA and CDR2 YSYEKL. This CDR3 comprises 15 residues. V was cut by 7 bases and J by 9 bases, with 19 bases left in between. CDR3 sequence reads: CASKRSIASLSPLHF. The CDR3 nucleotides are TGCGCCAGCAAAAGGAGCATAGCTTCCCTTTCACCCCTCCACTTT.

V usage is TRBV19 and J usage is TRBJ1-2, with 10 bases that match TRBD1. CDR3 size: 14 residues. From germline, CDR1 is LNHDA and CDR2 SQIVND (reference sequence). V lost 4 bases, J lost 6 bases, and 5 bases stayed unmatched. The CDR3 is CASSRQGARNGYTF. The DNA for the CDR3 is TGTGCCAGTAGTAGACAGGGGGCTAGAAATGGCTACACCTTC.

The chain employs TRBV5-1 and TRBJ1-1, with D possibly being TRBD1 (6 bases). Trimming took off 1 base at V and 5 bases at J, with 18 bases between the two ends. The CDR3 is 16 amino acids. Germline V gene sequence: CDR1 SGHRS, CDR2 YFSETQ. DNA of the CDR3: TGCGCCAGCAGCTTGTATTACTTACAGGGTGGAACTGAAGCTTTCTTT. Protein sequence: CASSLYYLQGGTEAFF.

J is TRBJ2-1 and V is TRBV6-1, with 8 bases aligning to TRBD2. From germline, CDR1 is MNHNS and CDR2 SASEGT. The CDR3 spans 16 residues. J was trimmed by 2 bases and V by 0 bases; bases with no gene match: 3. The CDR3 sequence: CASSEAASGPYNEQFF. The DNA of the CDR3 is TGTGCCAGCAGTGAAGCAGCTAGCGGGCCCTACAATGAGCAGTTCTTC.

The chain uses TRBV6-5 and TRBJ1-1; D call uncertain. The CDR3 covers 12 residues. V lost 11 bases, J lost 1 base, and 11 bases lay in between. Germline V gene data show CDR1 as MNHEY and CDR2 as SVGAGI. The CDR3 DNA reads TGTGCCGGAGGGTTCGAGAACACTGAAGCTTTCTTT. Its translation is CAGGFENTEAFF.

The V and J genes are TRBV29-1 and TRBJ1-1, with no clear D. V was pared by 1 base and J by 5 bases, with 14 bases between. This CDR3 has 14 amino acids. The germline CDR1 and CDR2 sequences are SQVTM and ANQGSEA. CDR3 in amino acids: CSVEGGSGETEAFF. CDR3 in DNA: TGCAGCGTTGAAGGTGGCAGCGGAGAAACTGAAGCTTTCTTT.

The rearrangement links TRBV27 to TRBJ1-1; perhaps TRBD1 as D (5 bases). This CDR3 comprises 14 residues. From germline, CDR1 is MNHEY and CDR2 SMNVEV (reference sequence). Deletions cut 1 base from V and 3 bases from J, with 9 bases between. The CDR3 nucleotides read TGTGCCAGCAGTTTATTCCGGGGGTACACTGAAGCTTTCTTT. It specifies CASSLFRGYTEAFF.

The gene calls are TRBV4-2 and TRBJ1-1, with 9 bases aligning to TRBD1. Unmatched junction bases numbered 10, after V lost 0 bases and J lost 2 bases. The germline CDR1 and CDR2 sequences are LGHNA and YNFKEQ. The CDR3 covers 18 residues. CDR3 region: CASSQDLLTGGLNTEAFF. CDR3 nucleotides: TGTGCCAGCAGCCAAGACCTACTGACAGGGGGGCTAAACACTGAAGCTTTCTTT.

The chain couples TRBV10-3 to TRBJ2-6; 11 bases map to TRBD1. The CDR3 is 18 amino acids. CDR1 is ENHRY, CDR2 SYGVKD, per germline. J lost 0 bases, V lost 0 bases, and 1 base had no gene match. The CDR3, as DNA: TGTGCCATCAGTGAGTCGGGGACAGGGGGCTCTGGGGCCAACGTCCTGACTTTC. It codes for CAISESGTGGSGANVLTF.

This clone was seen only a few times. The rearrangement joins TRBV27 to TRBJ1-1, with D uncertain. The CDR3 length is 15 residues. Trimming pared 1 base from V and 1 base from J, leaving 10 bases between. Germline CDR1 is MNHEY and CDR2 is SMNVEV (reference sequence). Here the CDR3 DNA reads TGTGCCAGCAGTTTATGGGGTGCGGGGAACACTGAAGCTTTCTTT. Translation: CASSLWGAGNTEAFF.

The rearrangement joins TRBV5-1 to TRBJ2-3, with a tentative D call TRBD1 (6 bases). The germline gives CDR1 SGHRS, CDR2 YFSETQ. Between the trimmed V and J ends, which lost 5 bases and 3 bases, there was a span of 16 bases. This CDR3 has 15 residues. CDR3 amino acids: CASRDGGDRTDTQYF. CDR3 coding DNA: TGCGCCAGCAGGGACGGAGGTGACAGGACAGATACGCAGTATTTT. The variable domain in full, completed from reference TRBV5-1 and TRBJ2-3, reads KAGVTQTPRYLIKTRGQQVTLSCSPISGHRSVSWYQQTPGQGLQFLFEYFSETQRNKGNFPGRFSGRQFSNSRSEMNVSTLELGDSALYLCASRDGGDRTDTQYFGPGTRLTVL.

V usage is TRBV6-1 and J usage is TRBJ1-1, with TRBD1 matching 9 bases. This CDR3 has 16 amino acids. V was pared by 4 bases and J by 2 bases, with 8 bases of the junction left unmatched. Germline V CDR1 and CDR2: MNHNS, SASEGT. CDR3 amino acids: CASSAAVDRGNTEAFF. For the CDR3, the DNA is TGTGCCAGCAGTGCCGCGGTGGACAGGGGCAACACTGAAGCTTTCTTT.

The V gene is TRBV4-1, the J gene TRBJ1-2; the match to TRBD1 covers 11 bases. The germline CDR1 and CDR2 sequences are MGHRA and YSYEKL. Trimming removed 1 base from V and 4 bases from J; junction bases left unmatched: 8. This CDR3 comprises 17 residues. For the CDR3, the DNA is TGCGCCAGCAGCCAAGCCGGGACAGGGGGACCTGGCTATGGCTACACCTTC. It codes for CASSQAGTGGPGYGYTF.

This clone was counted once. Other nucleotide sequences from this sample produce the same CDR3. The V and J genes are TRBV27 and TRBJ2-7; 8 bases are shared with TRBD2. The J segment lost 3 bases and the V segment lost 3 bases, leaving 1 base of the junction unmatched. Per germline, CDR1 MNHEY and CDR2 SMNVEV (reference sequence). The CDR3 is 13 amino acids. CDR3 region: CASSFAGGYEQYF. The CDR3 DNA reads as TGTGCCAGCAGTTTCGCGGGGGGCTACGAGCAGTACTTC.

The sample holds one count of this clone. J is TRBJ1-2 and V is TRBV27; the match to TRBD1 covers 7 bases. Per the germline V gene, CDR1 is MNHEY and CDR2 is SMNVEV (reference sequence). This CDR3 is 15 amino acids long. Trimming removed 5 bases from V and 4 bases from J; junction bases left unmatched: 10. The DNA for the CDR3 is TGTGCCAGCAGTGATAGTACAGGGGATATCTATGGCTACACCTTC. Encoded protein: CASSDSTGDIYGYTF.

This rearrangement joins TRBV25-1 to TRBJ2-1, with D possibly TRBD2 on 6 matching bases. The CDR3 length is 14 residues. Germline CDR1 is MGHDK and CDR2 is SYGVNS. V was trimmed by 7 bases and J by 4 bases, leaving 14 bases between them. The chain's CDR3 is CASNNGGAYNEQFF. The DNA of the CDR3 is TGTGCCAGCAATAACGGGGGAGCATACAATGAGCAGTTCTTC. Drawing the rest from reference TRBV25-1 and TRBJ2-1, the complete variable domain is EADIYQTPRYLVIGTGKKITLECSQTMGHDKMYWYQQDPGMELHLIHYSYGVNSTEKGDLSSESTVSRIRTEHFPLTLESARPSHTSQYLCASNNGGAYNEQFFGPGTRLTVL.

V is TRBV7-7 and J is TRBJ2-5; D gene unclear. The CDR3 totals 14 residues. Deletions cut 4 bases from V and 3 bases from J, with 12 bases between. The V gene's germline CDR1 is SSHAT and CDR2 FNYEAQ (reference sequence). The CDR3 coding sequence is TGTGCCAGCAGCTCTTCGGTACGCGAAGAGACCCAGTACTTC. Protein product: CASSSSVREETQYF.

The CDR3 reads CASSAGVGAAEQYF. CDR3 sequence (DNA): TGTGCCAGTAGTGCTGGGGTGGGGGCCGCAGAGCAGTACTTC. This chain links TRBV19 with TRBJ2-7, with D perhaps TRBD1 (6 bases). In germline, CDR1 is LNHDA, CDR2 SQIVND (reference sequence). The CDR3 runs 14 residues. Trimming shortened V by 5 bases and J by 7 bases, and 18 bases separated the two germline ends.

The DNA for the CDR3 is TGTGCCACGAGGACAGGGAGGGCTGAGCAGTTCTTC. Amino acid sequence: CATRTGRAEQFF. The J gene is TRBJ2-1, the V gene TRBV6-5; a weak D match, TRBD1 (8 bases). The CDR3 length is 12 residues. Germline CDR1 and CDR2: MNHEY and SVGAGI. V lost 10 bases to trimming and J lost 9 bases, with 16 bases between them.

This rearrangement joins TRBV2 to TRBJ1-2, with 7 bases aligning to TRBD1. This CDR3 comprises 13 residues. V was pared by 8 bases and J by 3 bases, with 6 bases of the junction left unmatched. CDR1 SNHLY and CDR2 FYNNEI come from the germline V gene. CDR3 nucleotides: TGTGCCAGCCTTCGGGACAGTCACTATGGCTACACCTTC. This encodes CASLRDSHYGYTF.

The chain combines TRBV10-1 with TRBJ1-1; 8 nucleotides align to TRBD1. V shed 3 bases and J 7 bases; nucleotides not matched to a gene: 10. The CDR3 runs to 15 residues. Per germline, CDR1 WNHNN and CDR2 SYGVQD (reference sequence). The CDR3 sequence: CASSDPGTGQSEAFF. The CDR3 nucleotides are TGCGCCAGCAGTGACCCCGGGACAGGCCAAAGTGAAGCTTTCTTT.

The V and J genes are TRBV11-2 and TRBJ2-1; maybe TRBD1 (5 bases). Between the trimmed V and J ends, which lost 5 bases and 6 bases, there was a span of 20 bases. Per germline, CDR1 SGHAT and CDR2 FQNNGV. This CDR3 spans 16 amino acids. The CDR3 DNA is TGTGCCAGCAGCGAGCCCAGGGTCCCCCTACTCAATGAGCAGTTCTTC. This translates into CASSEPRVPLLNEQFF.

This chain connects TRBV30 to TRBJ2-7, with 7 bases fitting TRBD1. This CDR3 is built from 14 residues. Germline V lookup: CDR1 GTSNPN, CDR2 SVGIG (reference sequence). The V segment lost 2 bases and the J segment 3 bases; nucleotides outside the gene matches: 7. The CDR3 DNA follows: TGTGCCTGGAGTCCGGGACAGTTCATCTACGAGCAGTACTTC. It yields the protein CAWSPGQFIYEQYF.

CDR3 amino acids: CSVERTGELFF. CDR3 bases: TGCAGCGTTGAGCGCACCGGGGAGCTGTTTTTT. The V gene is TRBV29-1, the J gene TRBJ2-2, with unresolved D. Germline V gives CDR1 SQVTM, CDR2 ANQGSEA. V was pared by 3 bases and J by 4 bases, with 3 bases between. The CDR3 runs to 11 residues.

This chain connects TRBV6-5 to TRBJ1-2; 7 bases match TRBD1. The CDR3 contains 14 residues. V lost 5 bases, J lost 2 bases, and 5 bases stayed unmatched. Germline CDR1 reads MNHEY; CDR2 reads SVGAGI. This CDR3 is CASSQGGRNYGYTF. The CDR3 nucleotides read TGTGCCAGCAGTCAGGGGGGAAGGAACTATGGCTACACCTTC.

The gene calls are TRBV6-5 and TRBJ2-1; 13 bases agree with TRBD2. CDR1 and CDR2 from the germline V gene are MNHEY and SVGAGI. The CDR3 consists of 14 residues. V dropped 7 bases and J dropped 10; count of bases not matched to a gene: 7. The chain's CDR3 is CASKGTSGIGEQFF. In DNA, the CDR3 is TGTGCCAGCAAAGGGACTAGCGGGATCGGGGAGCAGTTCTTC.

The gene calls are TRBV27 and TRBJ2-7, with 8 bases that match TRBD1. CDR1 is MNHEY and CDR2 is SMNVEV in the germline V gene (reference sequence). The CDR3 is 15 residues long. Trimming removed 2 bases from V and 2 bases from J; junction bases left unmatched: 5. Here the CDR3 reads CASSLRPTGAYEQYF. CDR3 bases: TGTGCCAGCAGTTTACGCCCGACAGGGGCCTACGAGCAGTACTTC.

The J gene is TRBJ1-3, the V gene TRBV3-1 (or the pseudogene TRBV3-2); D is possibly TRBD1 (5 bases). Germline V CDR1 and CDR2: LGHDT, YNNKEL (reference sequence). The CDR3 contains 13 residues. Trimming removed 5 bases from V and 4 bases from J, with 9 bases in between. CDR3 in amino acids: CASSWGDGNTIYF. CDR3 in DNA: TGTGCCAGCAGCTGGGGGGACGGAAACACCATATATTTT.